This TCR beta chain was identified in a study of shared clonotypes between healthy human individuals. Here immunoSEQ multiplex PCR was the method, and the copy in TCRdb shows in-frame clones only, minus some. The table has about 2 million clones, around 96% seen once; the top ten hold about 1.1%. Germline assignment: CDR1 MGHRA and CDR2 YSYEKL. V gave up 2 bases and J gave up 4 bases; unmatched junction bases: 5. The CDR3 is made up of 15 amino acids. Selected positively for CCR7 and CD45RO-negative, naive CD8 cells excluded terminally differentiated effector memory CD45RA+ cells. The source is a man between 18 and 29 years old in good health. The rearrangement uses TRBV4-1 and TRBJ2-3; 8 nucleotides line up with TRBD2. Material: naive CD8+ T cells sorted from blood. The CDR3 reads CASSQTAGDADTQYF. The CDR3, as DNA: TGCGCCAGCAGCCAAACAGCGGGAGATGCAGATACGCAGTATTTT.